This TCR beta chain came from a study of T cell repertoires in cytomegalovirus infection. Study summary: Both recently identified HLA-C-restricted and well-studied HLA-B-restricted CMV epitopes were used in the study.

With regard to this clonotype: No antigen is known for it.

The ends lost 1 base at V and 9 bases at J; junction bases unmatched: 7. Per the germline V gene, CDR1 is SGHRS and CDR2 is YFSETQ. The CDR3 consists of 15 residues. TCRdb analysed the reads with MiXCR anew, one entry per CDR3 protein. This repertoire shows 700,000 to 850,000 distinct CDR3 sequences, over 25% found once; its top ten account for over 10%. Here the sequenced sample was cultured CD8+ T cells from PBMCs, taken from culture after CMV antigen stimulation. J is TRBJ2-1 and V is TRBV5-1, with 10 bases that match TRBD2. This receptor was identified in a human donor in good health (CMV status not recorded). Some clones in this sample may be carry-over from other donors' samples. Written as DNA, the CDR3 is TGCGCCAGCAGCTTGAAAAGCGGGGGGGCTAGTGAGCAGTTCTTC. It encodes CASSLKSGGASEQFF.